The 6 T cell receptor beta chains reported below all come from one sample, sequenced in a study of T cells in Graves' hyperthyroidism and ophthalmopathy. RNA transcripts yielded amplified TCR beta CDR3 regions. HTBI primers were used for first-round RT-PCR of the TCR CDR3. TCRdb reprocessed the multiplex PCR reads via MiXCR and lists one record per CDR3 protein. The sample carries 540,000 or so distinct CDR3 sequences, more than 45% recorded once. The sequencing input was peripheral blood or thyroid tissue (not recorded which). The receptor set was obtained from an adult woman with Graves' disease, either hyperthyroidism or ophthalmopathy (not recorded which).

This clonotype was seen repeatedly, ten times or more. CDR3 loop: CASSQGAGNNSPLHF. The CDR3 DNA follows: TGTGCCAGCAGCCAAGGGGCAGGGAATAATTCACCCCTCCACTTT. V usage is TRBV3-1 and J usage is TRBJ1-6; a possible D gene is TRBD1 (5 bases). Trimming took off 1 base at V and 5 bases at J, with 9 bases between the two ends. Germline assignment: CDR1 LGHDT and CDR2 YNNKEL (reference sequence). The CDR3 is 15 residues long. The whole variable domain, filled in from reference TRBV3-1 and TRBJ1-6, reads DTAVSQTPKYLVTQMGNDKSIKCEQNLGHDTMYWYKQDSKKFLKIMFSYNNKELIINETVPNRFSPKSPDKAHLNLHINSLELGDSAVYFCASSQGAGNNSPLHFGNGTRLTVT.

The sample holds many counts of this clonotype. The CDR3 DNA sequence: TGTGCCAGCAGCCCACTGGTGAACACCGGGGAGCTGTTTTTT. Amino acids: CASSPLVNTGELFF. This rearrangement joins TRBV11-2 to TRBJ2-2; no firm D call. The CDR3 length is 14 residues. The germline V gene has CDR1 SGHAT and CDR2 FQNNGV. Trimming pared 5 bases from V and 1 base from J, leaving 8 bases between.

CDR3: CATSVGLAGYTGELFF. DNA of the CDR3: TGTGCCACCAGCGTCGGACTAGCGGGATACACCGGGGAGCTGTTTTTT. The V gene is TRBV15, the J gene TRBJ2-2; 12 bases fit TRBD2. The CDR3 spans 16 residues. Trimming removed 5 bases from V and 3 bases from J; junction bases left unmatched: 4. CDR1 and CDR2 from the germline V gene are LNHNV and YYDKDF (reference sequence).

This clonotype was observed many times. V is TRBV2 and J is TRBJ2-7; D is unresolved. CDR3 length: 13 amino acids. The V gene lost 5 bases and the J gene lost 7 bases, with 15 bases spanning the gap. CDR1 is SNHLY and CDR2 is FYNNEI in the germline V gene. CDR3 loop: CASSLWNRREQYF. In DNA form, the CDR3 reads TGTGCCAGCAGTCTTTGGAACCGAAGGGAGCAGTACTTC. Full variable domain (missing parts from reference TRBV2 and TRBJ2-7): EPEVTQTPSHQVTQMGQEVILRCVPISNHLYFYWYRQILGQKVEFLVSFYNNEISEKSEIFDDQFSVERPDGSNFTLKIRSTKLEDSAMYFCASSLWNRREQYFGPGTRLTVT.

J is TRBJ2-5 and V is TRBV20-1; D is uncertain. V lost 0 bases, J lost 6 bases, and 5 bases lay in between. The CDR3 has 11 residues. Germline CDR1 reads DFQATT; CDR2 reads SNEGSKA (reference sequence). CDR3 sequence: CSARDSQTQYF. The DNA for the CDR3 is TGCAGTGCTAGAGATTCACAGACCCAGTACTTC.

The V gene is TRBV2, the J gene TRBJ2-7; 9 positions agree with TRBD2. The V segment lost 10 bases and the J segment 6 bases; nucleotides outside the gene matches: 10. The CDR3 is 13 amino acids. Germline V gene data show CDR1 as SNHLY and CDR2 as FYNNEI. CDR3 protein: CATGRLAGTEQYF. The CDR3 DNA follows: TGTGCCACGGGGCGGCTAGCGGGGACCGAGCAGTACTTC.